The 24 T cell receptor beta chains in this list originate from one sample, sequenced in a study of blood T cells in healthy people across ages. The authors ran a second PCR of about 6 to 12 cycles using a sample-barcoded 5' primer and a J-beta primer mix. TCRdb recomputed calls from the 5' RACE reads with MiXCR, one row per CDR3 protein. The profile covers about 1.4 million distinct CDR3 sequences, with approximately 59% appearing a single time and about 6.3% taken by the ten largest. Sample: blood. The receptors stem from a man between 18 and 35 years old in good health.

The chain has TRBV13 and TRBJ2-3; 8 bases line up with TRBD2. The germline V gene encodes CDR1 PRHDT and CDR2 FYEKMQ (reference sequence). J lost 3 bases, V lost 5 bases, and 7 bases had no gene match. The CDR3 has 15 amino acids. The CDR3 DNA reads TGTGCCAGCAGCCAAAACGGGGGGGCTACAGATACGCAGTATTTT. This sequence encodes CASSQNGGATDTQYF.

The CDR3 region is CASLTSGRWYEQFF. The CDR3 coding sequence is TGTGCCAGCTTGACTAGCGGGAGATGGTATGAGCAGTTCTTC. The chain joins TRBV12-3 or TRBV12-4 to TRBJ2-1; 12 bases map to TRBD2. Unmatched junction bases numbered 7, after V lost 8 bases and J lost 8 bases. The CDR3 is made up of 14 amino acids.

This clonotype was seen more than once but under ten times. CDR3 region: CASSDGAGGPPYNEQFF. The DNA of the CDR3 is TGTGCCAGCAGTGACGGTGCGGGAGGGCCGCCCTACAATGAGCAGTTCTTC. The rearrangement uses TRBV25-1 and TRBJ2-1; TRBD2 aligns across 9 bases. The CDR3 sequence is 17 residues long. J lost 2 bases, V lost 3 bases, and 8 bases had no gene match. CDR1 is MGHDK, CDR2 SYGVNS, per germline.

The chain combines TRBV11-2 with TRBJ2-1; D is possibly TRBD1 or TRBD2 (6 bases each). Germline V CDR1 and CDR2: SGHAT, FQNNGV. The CDR3 contains 15 residues. Trimming stripped 1 base from V and 10 bases from J, with 17 bases between. In DNA, the CDR3 is TGTGCCAGCAGCTTAGTTCGGGGGCGATTTCGGGAGCAGTTCTTC. This codes for CASSLVRGRFREQFF. The whole variable domain, filled in from reference TRBV11-2 and TRBJ2-1, reads EAGVAQSPRYKIIEKRQSVAFWCNPISGHATLYWYQQILGQGPKLLIQFQNNGVVDDSQLPKDRFSAERLKGVDSTLKIQPAKLEDSAVYLCASSLVRGRFREQFFGPGTRLTVL.

The table lists this clonotype with a count of one. The chain carries TRBV6-1 and TRBJ2-7, with a possible D match to TRBD1 (6 bases). Trimming left V 6 bases short and J 5 bases short, with 23 bases between. The germline gives CDR1 MNHNS, CDR2 SASEGT. CDR3 size: 16 residues. This CDR3 is CASRYTGTRLGDEQYF. The CDR3 coding sequence is TGTGCCAGCAGATATACCGGGACACGTCTAGGTGACGAGCAGTACTTC.

The chain employs TRBV7-9 and TRBJ2-7; D is possibly TRBD1 (6 bases). V was cut by 3 bases and J by 4 bases, with 25 bases left in between. CDR1 and CDR2 (germline): SEHNR, FQNEAQ (reference sequence). The CDR3 covers 18 residues. CDR3 protein: CASSFPFPDSRALYEQYF. The CDR3 DNA reads TGTGCCAGCAGCTTCCCCTTTCCGGACAGTCGAGCCCTGTACGAGCAGTACTTC.

CDR3: CASRYNRAGVYEQYF. The CDR3 DNA sequence: TGTGCCAGCAGGTACAACCGAGCGGGAGTGTACGAGCAGTACTTC. The rearrangement links TRBV6-5 to TRBJ2-7, with TRBD2 identical over 8 bases. The CDR3 spans 15 residues. Germline lookup yields CDR1 MNHEY and CDR2 SVGAGI. V lost 6 bases to trimming and J lost 4 bases; unmatched junction nucleotides: 11.

The J gene is TRBJ2-1, the V gene TRBV4-1; D is unclear. Germline V gene sequence: CDR1 MGHRA, CDR2 YSYEKL. CDR3 size: 14 residues. V was cut by 0 bases and J by 5 bases, with 8 bases left in between. The chain's CDR3 is CASSQEEADNEQFF. The CDR3 nucleotides read TGCGCCAGCAGCCAAGAAGAGGCCGACAATGAGCAGTTCTTC.

The sample holds one count of this clonotype. The rearrangement links TRBV6-2 or TRBV6-3 to TRBJ1-1; D is unresolved. Trimming shortened V by 8 bases and J by 6 bases, and 10 bases separated the two germline ends. CDR1 is MNHEY, CDR2 SVGEGT, per germline. The CDR3 is 11 residues long. This CDR3 is CASWRGSEAFF. CDR3 nucleotide sequence: TGTGCCAGCTGGAGAGGGTCTGAAGCTTTCTTT.

This clonotype was detected a few times. This chain uses TRBV29-1 with TRBJ2-1, with 9 bases aligning to TRBD2. CDR1 SQVTM and CDR2 ANQGSEA come from the germline V gene. Unmatched junction bases numbered 8, after V lost 6 bases and J lost 8 bases. The CDR3 loop spans 13 amino acids. As DNA, the CDR3 is TGCAGCGTGAAGGGACTAGCACTCCATGAGCAGTTCTTC. The encoded protein is CSVKGLALHEQFF.

The CDR3 reads CATSDLRRDEQFF. Written as DNA, the CDR3 is TGTGCCACCAGTGATTTGCGTCGGGATGAGCAGTTCTTC. The chain combines TRBV24-1 with TRBJ2-1; D ambiguous. Trimming left V 0 bases short and J 8 bases short, with 7 bases between. Germline-derived CDR1 and CDR2 are KGHDR and SFDVKD. The length of the CDR3 is 13 residues.

This chain links TRBV7-9 with TRBJ2-1; 7 bases fit TRBD1. CDR1 is SEHNR and CDR2 is FQNEAQ in the germline V gene (reference sequence). Trimming at V came to 4 bases and at J to 1 base, leaving 10 bases not matched to a gene. This CDR3 is built from 17 residues. The CDR3 DNA reads TGTGCCAGCAGCTCGTCAAGAGGGGGACAGTCCTACAATGAGCAGTTCTTC. Translated: CASSSSRGGQSYNEQFF.

This chain joins TRBV12-3 or TRBV12-4 and TRBJ2-7, with D possibly matching TRBD2 (6 bases). Trimming shortened V by 8 bases and J by 9 bases, and 14 bases separated the two germline ends. The CDR3 length is 11 residues. CDR3 region: CASGIAALQYF. As DNA, the CDR3 is TGTGCCAGCGGGATAGCGGCCCTGCAGTACTTC.

The chain carries TRBV28 and TRBJ1-2, with 8 bases matching TRBD1. V dropped 4 bases and J dropped 4; count of bases not matched to a gene: 14. Germline values: CDR1 MDHEN, CDR2 SYDVKM. The CDR3 covers 17 residues. As DNA, the CDR3 is TGTGCCAGCAGTTCAACCGGGACAGGTTTGTTTGGCTATGGCTACACCTTC. Protein product: CASSSTGTGLFGYGYTF.

The V call is TRBV27, the J call TRBJ2-3, with D perhaps matching TRBD2 (7 bases). V lost 5 bases and J 7 bases, leaving 22 bases between the germline ends. Looked up from germline, CDR1 is MNHEY and CDR2 is SMNVEV (reference sequence). This CDR3 region has 16 residues. The CDR3 sequence: CASSNLAEGGWNTQYF. CDR3 nucleotides: TGTGCCAGCAGTAACCTAGCGGAAGGGGGTTGGAATACGCAGTATTTT.

This sequence joins TRBV12-5 and TRBJ1-2; D remains ambiguous. The germline CDR1 and CDR2 sequences are LGHNT and FRNRAP. The CDR3 length is 14 residues. The V and J ends lost 0 bases and 4 bases respectively, with 9 bases between them. CDR3 DNA sequence: TGTGCTAGTGGTTTGGTAGTGAGAATCTATGGCTACACCTTC. Its protein product is CASGLVVRIYGYTF.

V gene TRBV4-1 combines with J gene TRBJ2-1, with D hard to call. Gene TRBJ2-7 matches the end of the DNA better, so the J call may be wrong. This CDR3 has 14 residues. Germline V gene sequence: CDR1 MGHRA, CDR2 YSYEKL. CDR3 nucleotide sequence: TGCGCCAGCAGCCCCCGACAAGGCGATCACGAGCAGTACTTC. Translation: CASSPRQGDHEQYF.

The chain carries TRBV4-1 and TRBJ2-1; D not resolved. Germline V gene data show CDR1 as MGHRA and CDR2 as YSYEKL. The CDR3 extends over 15 amino acids. Trimming removed 6 bases at V and 0 bases at J, with 12 bases between. DNA for the CDR3: TGCGCCAGCAGTCCCGGCCCCCGCTCCTACAATGAGCAGTTCTTC. Its translation: CASSPGPRSYNEQFF.

V usage is TRBV7-2 and J usage is TRBJ2-1; the D gene could be TRBD1 or TRBD2 (5 bases each). This CDR3 spans 13 amino acids. The V gene's germline CDR1 is SGHTA and CDR2 FQGNSA. With 4 bases removed from V and 10 bases from J, the gap between germline ends came to 14 bases. CDR3 amino acids: CASSSGPSTEQFF. CDR3 DNA: TGTGCCAGCAGCTCGGGACCCTCCACAGAGCAGTTCTTC.

This clonotype appeared a few times. The chain is built from TRBV12-3 or TRBV12-4 and TRBJ2-7, with 9 bases lining up with TRBD1. The V and J ends lost 6 bases and 5 bases, in that order; junction bases with no gene match: 11. This CDR3 spans 15 amino acids. The CDR3 DNA reads as TGTGCCAGCAGCTCCTCCCAGGACAGGGGTAACGAGCAGTACTTC. This gives the protein CASSSSQDRGNEQYF.

This chain links TRBV6-2 or TRBV6-3 with TRBJ1-5; tentatively, D is TRBD1 (5 bases). Germline V gene lookup returns CDR1 MNHEY and CDR2 SVGEGT. Trimming took off 2 bases at V and 4 bases at J, with 9 bases between the two ends. This CDR3 contains 14 residues. The CDR3 DNA sequence: TGTGCCAGCAGTTACGGAGACAGAAATCAGCCCCAGCATTTT. It is translated as CASSYGDRNQPQHF.

The chain combines TRBV6-5 with TRBJ2-3, with TRBD2 as a possible D gene (6 bases). The CDR3 totals 18 residues. Trimming left V 0 bases short and J 11 bases short, with 27 bases between. Germline assignment: CDR1 MNHEY and CDR2 SVGAGI. For the CDR3, the DNA is TGTGCCAGCAGTTACTCCCGGCTTGAAGCGACGGAAAGGGGAGGGCAGTATTTT. Its translation is CASSYSRLEATERGGQYF.

The sample holds a few counts of this clonotype. This rearrangement joins TRBV9 to TRBJ1-2, with D hard to call. The germline V and J ends were trimmed by 0 bases and 7 bases, with 16 bases remaining between them. Germline V gene data show CDR1 as SGDLS and CDR2 as YYNGEE. The length of the CDR3 is 15 residues. CDR3 region: CASSVGGRGSSGYTF. CDR3 coding DNA: TGTGCCAGCAGCGTAGGAGGGCGGGGATCGAGTGGCTACACCTTC.

Worth noting for this clonotype: One end of the junction does not line up with germline, which may come from a read error. This chain joins TRBV29-1 and TRBJ1-1, with D tentatively TRBD1 (5 bases). Germline V gene lookup returns CDR1 SQVTM and CDR2 ANQGSEA. CDR3 length equals 15 residues. The CDR3 DNA reads as TGCAGCGTTGAGGGGCAGGGTATTGGGAACGCTGAAGCTTTCTTT. Protein: CSVEGQGIGNAEAFF.